Below, 9 T cell receptor beta chains from the same sample are listed, as sequenced in a study of blood T cells in healthy people across ages. Together with a sample-barcoded 5' primer, a J-beta primer mix was included in a second PCR lasting roughly 6 to 12 cycles. TCRdb re-derived calls from the 5' RACE reads in MiXCR, one entry per CDR3 protein. The sample holds about 1.5 million distinct CDR3 sequences, approximately 40% seen once. Sequenced material: blood. The receptors here all came from a woman aged 18-29 years in good health.

In its sample, this clonotype was seen once. The chain combines TRBV20-1 with TRBJ2-2; D call uncertain. V was shortened by 1 base and J by 3 bases, with 9 bases between the two germline ends. Per germline, CDR1 DFQATT and CDR2 SNEGSKA (reference sequence). The CDR3 has 14 amino acids. CDR3 in DNA: TGCAGTGCTAGAGCTTACACGGACACCGGGGAGCTGTTTTTT. It encodes CSARAYTDTGELFF.

The rearrangement links TRBV20-1 to TRBJ1-3; a possible D gene is TRBD1 (6 bases). V lost 0 bases, J lost 0 bases, and 12 bases lay in between. Germline assignment: CDR1 DFQATT and CDR2 SNEGSKA (reference sequence). This CDR3 comprises 16 residues. For the CDR3, the DNA is TGCAGTGCTAGAGATCTTGGGGGCATCTCTGGAAACACCATATATTTT. As protein: CSARDLGGISGNTIYF.

This clonotype was seen more than once but under ten times. The rearrangement links TRBV28 to TRBJ2-4, with D perhaps matching TRBD2 (5 bases). The J call could be wrong; TRBJ2-7 is a better fit for the DNA end. The CDR3 covers 13 residues. Germline V gene data show CDR1 as MDHEN and CDR2 as SYDVKM. Here the CDR3 reads CASSLIEGYEQYF. The CDR3 DNA reads TGTGCCAGCAGTTTAATCGAGGGCTACGAGCAGTACTTC.

This clonotype occurred a few times. The chain links TRBV7-9 to TRBJ2-7; D not resolved. Trimming stripped 5 bases from V and 3 bases from J, with 17 bases between. Germline V gene data show CDR1 as SEHNR and CDR2 as FQNEAQ (reference sequence). The CDR3 sequence is 15 residues long. The CDR3: CASSPRAPNIYEQYF. The CDR3 bases are TGTGCCAGCAGCCCCCGTGCCCCGAACATCTACGAGCAGTACTTC. The full variable domain, completed using reference TRBV7-9 and TRBJ2-7, is DTGVSQNPRHKITKRGQNVTFRCDPISEHNRLYWYRQTLGQGPEFLTYFQNEAQLEKSRLLSDRFSAERPKGSFSTLEIQRTEQGDSAMYLCASSPRAPNIYEQYFGPGTRLTVT.

The rearrangement joins TRBV3-1 to TRBJ2-7, with a possible D match to TRBD2 (6 bases). Germline CDR1 LGHDT, CDR2 YNNKEL (reference sequence). The CDR3 totals 14 residues. The germline V and J ends were trimmed by 4 bases and 0 bases, with 10 bases remaining between them. CDR3 amino acids: CASSPDGSSYEQYF. CDR3 coding DNA: TGTGCCAGCAGCCCTGACGGGAGCTCCTACGAGCAGTACTTC.

The J gene is TRBJ2-1, the V gene TRBV6-2 or TRBV6-3; TRBD2 matches at 7 bases. The V gene's germline CDR1 is MNHEY and CDR2 SVGEGT. This CDR3 is built from 16 residues. The ends lost 8 bases at V and 6 bases at J; junction bases unmatched: 16. CDR3 protein: CASPPSPRESGNEQFF. The CDR3 nucleotides are TGTGCCAGCCCCCCCAGCCCGCGGGAGTCTGGCAATGAGCAGTTCTTC.

This clonotype was seen more than once but under ten times. This chain joins TRBV30 and TRBJ2-1; tentative D call: TRBD2 (6 bases). The CDR3 spans 15 residues. Trimming took 1 base from V and 0 from J, leaving 10 bases between them. Germline V lookup: CDR1 GTSNPN, CDR2 SVGIG (reference sequence). CDR3 residues: CAWSGLATSYNEQFF. As DNA, the CDR3 is TGTGCCTGGAGTGGGCTAGCGACCTCCTACAATGAGCAGTTCTTC.

The chain uses TRBV12-5 and TRBJ1-2, with 8 bases identical to TRBD1. The J segment lost 8 bases and the V segment lost 5 bases, leaving 13 bases of the junction unmatched. CDR3 length: 15 amino acids. Germline V lookup: CDR1 LGHNT, CDR2 FRNRAP. Here the CDR3 DNA reads TGTGCTAGTGGTCTAAGGACAGGGAGGGGTGAAGGCTACACCTTC. The encoded protein is CASGLRTGRGEGYTF.

The V call is TRBV2, the J call TRBJ1-1; D is unclear. V dropped 3 bases and J dropped 9 bases, with 17 bases sitting between them. This CDR3 has 14 residues. Germline lookup yields CDR1 SNHLY and CDR2 FYNNEI. CDR3 sequence reads: CASSEAGPLLQAFF. Here the CDR3 DNA reads TGTGCCAGCAGTGAGGCCGGACCGCTCCTTCAAGCTTTCTTT.